The 28 T cell receptor beta chains listed next were all sequenced from one sample in a study of cytomegalovirus exposure and HLA in healthy donors. Primers for the PCR totalled 60 Vbeta and 13 Jbeta. Using immunoSEQ multiplex PCR, the repertoire was profiled, and TCRdb retains in-frame clones only, with some absent. The data show over 100,000 clones, with 70% to 80% seen just once and about 2.5% held by the top ten. The sample was PBMCs. Receptor source: a female donor in good health and CMV-seronegative.

The chain uses TRBV4-3 and TRBJ2-3; D gene uncertain. The CDR3 is made up of 14 amino acids. With 0 bases removed from V and 4 bases from J, the gap between germline ends came to 8 bases. Per germline, CDR1 LGHNA and CDR2 YSLEER. Here the CDR3 DNA reads TGCGCCAGCAGCCAAGATCTAGGAGCAGATACGCAGTATTTT. It is translated as CASSQDLGADTQYF.

CDR3 protein: CASSQGQAEAFF. The DNA of the CDR3 is TGTGCCAGCAGTCAGGGACAGGCTGAAGCTTTCTTT. The J gene is TRBJ1-1, the V gene TRBV11-2; 8 bases are shared with TRBD1. V was pared by 6 bases and J by 6 bases, with 3 bases of the junction left unmatched. The CDR3 has 12 residues. Germline CDR1 SGHAT, CDR2 FQNNGV.

The chain uses TRBV7-9 and TRBJ1-2; D is possibly TRBD1 (6 bases). CDR1 and CDR2 (germline): SEHNR, FQNEAQ (reference sequence). This CDR3 region has 13 residues. The V end was cut by 5 bases, the J end by 5 bases, with 12 bases between. The CDR3 coding sequence is TGTGCCAGCAGCCAGGGGACGGGGTATGGCTACACCTTC. Its protein is CASSQGTGYGYTF.

Points on this clone: At one end, the junction sequence differs from germline, possibly due to a read error. This chain links TRBV6-5 with TRBJ1-2; TRBD1 matches at 9 bases. The CDR3 extends over 15 amino acids. Germline lookup yields CDR1 MNHEY and CDR2 SVGAGI. The DNA for the CDR3 is TGTGCCAGAAGTTACTCTTGGGGACAGGGTGGCGGCTACACCTTC. It encodes CARSYSWGQGGGYTF.

This sequence joins TRBV6-5 and TRBJ1-6, with unresolved D. The V gene lost 2 bases and the J gene lost 5 bases, with 10 bases spanning the gap. Germline V gene data show CDR1 as MNHEY and CDR2 as SVGAGI. The CDR3 spans 15 residues. The CDR3: CASSYREGHNSPLHF. The CDR3 DNA reads as TGTGCCAGCAGTTACCGGGAAGGTCATAATTCACCCCTCCACTTT.

The chain links TRBV9 to TRBJ2-5; D might be TRBD1 (7 bases). V lost 7 bases and J 2 bases, leaving 12 bases between the germline ends. Germline V lookup: CDR1 SGDLS, CDR2 YYNGEE. CDR3 size: 13 residues. Written as DNA, the CDR3 is TGTGCCAGCGCGGCGGGACAGCAAGAGACCCAGTACTTC. Its protein is CASAAGQQETQYF.

The chain couples TRBV7-9 to TRBJ2-7; D gene uncertain. CDR3 length: 15 amino acids. Germline assignment: CDR1 SEHNR and CDR2 FQNEAQ (reference sequence). V lost 5 bases, J lost 2 bases, and 16 bases lay in between. Here the CDR3 DNA reads TGTGCCAGCAGCCACCCGGGTAGTATGACCTACGAGCAGTACTTC. This sequence encodes CASSHPGSMTYEQYF.

The V gene is TRBV6-5, the J gene TRBJ2-7; possible D gene TRBD2, 5 bases. The CDR3 sequence is 12 residues long. Trimming stripped 2 bases from V and 5 bases from J, with 7 bases between. The germline gives CDR1 MNHEY, CDR2 SVGAGI. CDR3: CASSYSGHEQYF. CDR3 nucleotide sequence: TGTGCCAGCAGTTACAGCGGCCACGAGCAGTACTTC.

J is TRBJ2-1 and V is TRBV5-1; D not certain. The CDR3 has 15 amino acids. V lost 2 bases to trimming and J lost 5 bases, with 14 bases between them. The germline V gene encodes CDR1 SGHRS and CDR2 YFSETQ. The CDR3 nucleotides read TGCGCCAGCAGCTTCGACGGAGCCCTTAACAATGAGCAGTTCTTC. It encodes CASSFDGALNNEQFF.

This chain's CDR3 is CASSSPDRGRTEAFF. The DNA for the CDR3 is TGTGCCAGCAGCTCACCTGACAGGGGTCGAACTGAAGCTTTCTTT. The chain uses TRBV7-9 and TRBJ1-1, with 8 bases matching TRBD1. The germline CDR1 and CDR2 sequences are SEHNR and FQNEAQ (reference sequence). The length of the CDR3 is 15 residues. V shed 4 bases, J shed 5 bases, and the junction held 9 bases outside the gene matches.

This CDR3 is CASSPGTGNQPQHF. The DNA for the CDR3 is TGTGCCAGCAGCCCAGGGACAGGAAATCAGCCCCAGCATTTT. The rearrangement uses TRBV7-6 and TRBJ1-5, with 8 bases that match TRBD1. Trimming took 5 bases from V and 4 from J; bases not matched to a gene: 4. CDR3 length: 14 residues. Germline V gene sequence: CDR1 SGHVS, CDR2 FNYEAQ.

This clone came up once. This chain joins TRBV7-3 and TRBJ2-7; D is ambiguous. CDR1 SGHTA and CDR2 FQGTGA come from the germline V gene. This CDR3 has 16 amino acids. Between the trimmed V and J ends, which lost 3 bases and 4 bases, there was a span of 19 bases. CDR3 DNA sequence: TGTGCCAGCAGCTTTAGAGGTGAGAACAACAATTACGAGCAGTACTTC. It encodes CASSFRGENNNYEQYF. Together with reference TRBV7-3 and TRBJ2-7, the CDR3 gives the full variable domain: GAGVSQTPSNKVTEKGKYVELRCDPISGHTALYWYRQSLGQGPEFLIYFQGTGAADDSGLPNDRFFAVRPEGSVSTLKIQRTERGDSAVYLCASSFRGENNNYEQYFGPGTRLTVT.

The chain employs TRBV10-1 and TRBJ1-2, with a possible D match to TRBD1 (6 bases). Looked up from germline, CDR1 is WNHNN and CDR2 is SYGVQD (reference sequence). V was pared by 5 bases and J by 4 bases, with 14 bases between. The CDR3 sequence is 14 residues long. The CDR3 loop reads CASSFRRGVYGYTF. The CDR3 DNA sequence: TGCGCCAGCAGTTTCCGCAGGGGCGTCTATGGCTACACCTTC.

The chain links TRBV7-8 to TRBJ2-7; tentatively, D is TRBD1 (6 bases). Germline V lookup: CDR1 SGHVS, CDR2 FQNEAQ. V was cut by 1 base and J by 6 bases, with 13 bases left in between. The CDR3 is made up of 14 amino acids. The CDR3 here is CASSLGWGLGEQYF. The DNA of the CDR3 is TGTGCCAGCAGCTTAGGTTGGGGGCTAGGCGAGCAGTACTTC.

This sequence joins TRBV6-1 and TRBJ1-1; D gene unclear. The CDR3 is 14 amino acids. The germline V gene encodes CDR1 MNHNS and CDR2 SASEGT. V was clipped by 0 bases and J by 7 bases, with 12 bases between them. Here the CDR3 DNA reads TGTGCCAGCAGTGAAGCTGAAGGGAGTATTGAAGCTTTCTTT. Protein: CASSEAEGSIEAFF.

This chain connects TRBV10-3 to TRBJ2-5; 8 nucleotides line up with TRBD2. The CDR3 consists of 18 residues. CDR1 is ENHRY and CDR2 is SYGVKD in the germline V gene. The J segment lost 2 bases and the V segment lost 3 bases, leaving 14 bases of the junction unmatched. Here the CDR3 reads CAISEKVGAGVTQETQYF. CDR3 DNA sequence: TGTGCCATCAGTGAAAAGGTCGGAGCGGGGGTAACTCAAGAGACCCAGTACTTC.

The chain recombines TRBV6-5 with TRBJ1-2; TRBD1 matches at 8 bases. Germline trimming cut 6 bases from V and 1 base from J; bases unmatched to any gene: 7. Germline V gene lookup returns CDR1 MNHEY and CDR2 SVGAGI. This CDR3 has 15 residues. The CDR3 here is CASSLDRDYNYGYTF. CDR3 bases: TGTGCCAGCAGCTTGGACAGGGACTATAACTATGGCTACACCTTC.

The chain carries TRBV6-5 and TRBJ1-2; D gene uncertain. Trimming took 4 bases from V and 4 from J, leaving 19 bases between them. The CDR3 runs to 16 residues. Germline assignment: CDR1 MNHEY and CDR2 SVGAGI. The CDR3: CASSSPDTDEIYGYTF. The CDR3 region has the DNA TGTGCCAGCAGTTCCCCCGACACAGACGAAATCTATGGCTACACCTTC.

The rearrangement joins TRBV18 to TRBJ1-3; D is uncertain. Germline CDR1 and CDR2: KGHSH and LQKENI. V lost 3 bases and J lost 0, with 6 bases in between. The CDR3 contains 14 residues. CDR3 residues: CASSPQASGNTIYF. DNA of the CDR3: TGTGCCAGCTCACCCCAGGCCTCTGGAAACACCATATATTTT.

The chain carries TRBV12-5 and TRBJ1-3; D perhaps matches TRBD1 (6 bases). The CDR3 runs 17 residues. Trimming took off 1 base at V and 3 bases at J, with 16 bases between the two ends. The germline V gene has CDR1 LGHNT and CDR2 FRNRAP. The CDR3 spells CASGLALQGRGGNTIYF. The CDR3 DNA reads TGTGCTAGTGGTTTGGCTTTACAGGGAAGAGGTGGAAACACCATATATTTT.

This clone was recorded a few times. The chain carries TRBV10-3 and TRBJ1-1; no definite D call. The germline V gene has CDR1 ENHRY and CDR2 SYGVKD. The CDR3 loop spans 14 amino acids. Trimming stripped 4 bases from V and 5 bases from J, with 14 bases between. As DNA, the CDR3 is TGTGCCATCAGTGGTACGAACTCCCGTACTGAAGCTTTCTTT. Its translation is CAISGTNSRTEAFF.

Only a few counts were recorded for this clone. The rearrangement uses TRBV5-4 and TRBJ2-3; 11 bases agree with TRBD1. Trimming cost V 4 bases and J 4 bases; bases outside gene matches: 2. Germline-derived CDR1 and CDR2 are SGHNT and YYREEE (reference sequence). This CDR3 has 14 residues. CDR3 sequence reads: CASSTGQGADTQYF. Here the CDR3 DNA reads TGTGCCAGCAGCACGGGACAGGGGGCAGATACGCAGTATTTT.

This clone came up once. The chain has TRBV6-4 and TRBJ2-1, with 9 bases matching TRBD2. Germline V lookup: CDR1 MRHNA, CDR2 SNTAGT. V trimming: 3 bases; J trimming: 4 bases; junction bases outside the gene matches: 4. This CDR3 spans 15 amino acids. CDR3 DNA: TGTGCCAGCAGTGAAGTGGCGGGGGGGTACAATGAGCAGTTCTTC. This translates into CASSEVAGGYNEQFF.

The chain is built from TRBV27 and TRBJ2-3, with a tentative D call TRBD1 (6 bases). Germline V CDR1 and CDR2: MNHEY, SMNVEV (reference sequence). The CDR3 runs to 15 residues. Trimming took off 2 bases at V and 2 bases at J, with 11 bases between the two ends. The chain's CDR3 is CASSLGGRTTDTQYF. CDR3 in DNA: TGTGCCAGCAGTTTAGGGGGCAGAACCACAGATACGCAGTATTTT.

V usage is TRBV2 and J usage is TRBJ1-5, with D possibly being TRBD1 (5 bases). The CDR3 runs to 15 residues. Germline CDR1 is SNHLY and CDR2 is FYNNEI. V was clipped by 5 bases and J by 5 bases, with 16 bases between them. The CDR3 loop reads CASSQYSGHDQPQHF. The CDR3 DNA reads as TGTGCCAGCAGTCAGTACTCAGGGCACGATCAGCCCCAGCATTTT.

This clone was found a few times. V usage is TRBV6-5 and J usage is TRBJ1-2, with 7 bases aligning to TRBD1. Germline V gene lookup returns CDR1 MNHEY and CDR2 SVGAGI. CDR3 length: 15 residues. V trimming: 2 bases; J trimming: 6 bases; junction bases outside the gene matches: 9. This CDR3 reads CASSYRETGWDGYTF. In DNA form, the CDR3 reads TGTGCCAGCAGTTACCGGGAGACAGGGTGGGATGGCTACACCTTC.

This sequence joins TRBV5-4 and TRBJ2-5, with D possibly being TRBD2 (7 bases). The CDR3 spans 16 residues. V lost 0 bases and J 7 bases, leaving 19 bases between the germline ends. The germline V gene has CDR1 SGHNT and CDR2 YYREEE (reference sequence). The chain's CDR3 is CASSLATRGGAGTQYF. The CDR3 region has the DNA TGTGCCAGCAGCTTGGCCACGAGGGGGGGCGCCGGGACCCAGTACTTC.

This clone was detected only once. The chain links TRBV11-2 to TRBJ2-6; 8 bases match TRBD2. The CDR3 is made up of 17 amino acids. Trimming removed 5 bases from V and 5 bases from J; junction bases left unmatched: 11. Looked up from germline, CDR1 is SGHAT and CDR2 is FQNNGV. CDR3 region: CASSVRSGAGWANVLTF. CDR3 DNA sequence: TGTGCCAGCAGCGTACGTAGCGGGGCCGGTTGGGCCAACGTCCTGACTTTC.